One T cell receptor beta chain is described in this entry. This specimen belongs to a study of blood T cell repertoires in COVID-19. Looking at the study overall: Sources were T cells, B-cell-depleted T cells, or PBMCs; the material itself was cDNA or gDNA.

CDR1 is MNHEY, CDR2 SMNVEV, per germline (reference sequence). The V end was cut by 4 bases, the J end by 7 bases, with 16 bases between. This CDR3 has 15 residues. Sequenced by immunoSEQ multiplex PCR; TCRdb stores in-frame clones only, minus some. The data hold about 220,000 clones, with about 82% observed a single time. The chain employs TRBV27 and TRBJ1-4; D is ambiguous. The sequenced sample was peripheral blood. The source is a woman in her sixties or seventies with COVID-19, enrolled during active disease. DNA for the CDR3: TGTGCCAGCAGTTCTTCAAGCGGGCGGAGTGAAAAACTGTTTTTT. It specifies CASSSSSGRSEKLFF.